This TCR beta chain derives from a study of Ad26.COV2.S vaccination and SARS-CoV-2 variants. Study conclusions and caveats: Spike-specific TCR breadth was greater in vaccine than placebo recipients.

As for treatment: some 20 received Ad26.COV2.S at low or high dose, single or two shots; about 5 received placebo; per-sample allocation not given. Vaccine and placebo recipients were sampled on day 63 after the first injection. As for this clone: Its antigen is currently unknown.

V was clipped by 3 bases and J by 0 bases, with 18 bases between them. The CDR3 consists of 17 residues. Germline-derived CDR1 and CDR2 are SGHAT and FQNNGV. The protocol was immunoSEQ multiplex PCR, while the TCRdb copy is restricted to in-frame clones and leaves out a portion. Found here are roughly 420,000 clones, approximately 87% of them singletons; the top ten hold around 3.6%. The V call is TRBV11-2, the J call TRBJ2-7; D possibly matches TRBD1 or TRBD2 (5 bases each). The sequences come from peripheral blood, collected in a trial of Ad26.COV2.S vaccine versus placebo. The sequence was obtained from a person aged 18-60 years who received the Ad26.COV2.S COVID-19 vaccine or a placebo. The CDR3 coding sequence is TGTGCCAGCAGCTTCTTTCCAACGGGGCAGGGCTCCTACGAGCAGTACTTC. Residues: CASSFFPTGQGSYEQYF.